Below, one T cell receptor beta chain is given with its context. The antigen is undetermined. Profiling relied on immunoSEQ multiplex PCR, and the TCRdb table lists in-frame clones only, not all of them. The repertoire holds 1.6 million or so clones, with 95% to 97% as singletons. The data stem from a study of shared clonotypes between healthy human individuals. Into CD45RA+ naive and CD45RA-negative memory subsets, the CD4+ cells were split. General study results and limits: Naive CD4 clonotypes overlapped across a few donors at around 4.8%.

The germline V and J ends were trimmed by 8 bases and 5 bases, with 15 bases remaining between them. The germline V gene encodes CDR1 MNHNS and CDR2 SASEGT. This CDR3 has 14 residues. Sequencing was done on a sample of naive CD4+ T cells sorted from blood. Specified subset: CD45RA+ positively selected. This clonotype was sampled from a man aged 25-40 years in good health. This chain connects TRBV6-1 to TRBJ2-2; either TRBD1 or TRBD2 may supply D (5 bases each). The CDR3 is CASGRDQTTGELFF. The CDR3 nucleotides are TGTGCCAGCGGCCGGGACCAAACAACCGGGGAGCTGTTTTTT.